This record covers a single T cell receptor (beta chain). No antigen is known for it. This CDR3 comprises 15 residues. Germline V gene data show CDR1 as MNHEY and CDR2 as SVGAGI. The junction had 11 bases not matched to a gene; V was cut back by 6 bases and J by 3 bases. This sample was included in a study of cytomegalovirus exposure and HLA in healthy donors. Study-level information: Falling in the Caucasian-associated ancestry cluster were 81% of approximately 400 genotyped donors. Study-level findings and limits: About 180 TCR beta chains were listed as cytomegalovirus-associated. Later genetic work tied a missense DCLRE1C variant to beta-chain V and J trimming.

Primers included in the PCR were 60 Vbeta and 13 Jbeta primers. The method was immunoSEQ multiplex PCR; TCRdb's version includes in-frame clones alone and lacks a portion of them. The sample comprises around 150,000 clones, around 80% of which are singletons, and approximately 5.7% rests with the top ten. The sequencing input was PBMCs. The source is a man aged 25 to 40 in good health and CMV-seropositive. The chain uses TRBV6-5 and TRBJ2-7; 7 nucleotides agree with TRBD1. DNA of the CDR3: TGTGCCAGCAGAAGCCGACAGGGTGGGGTCTACGAGCAGTACTTC. This encodes CASRSRQGGVYEQYF.